This T cell receptor beta chain originates from a study of shared clonotypes between healthy human individuals. The study, taken as a whole, reports: Generation probabilities were higher for clonotypes shared across all four sorted-subset donors than for unshared ones. Shared across several donors were roughly 5.3% of the naive CD4 clonotypes.

Method: immunoSEQ multiplex PCR; TCRdb's copy keeps in-frame clones and lacks some. The sample has millions of clones; more than 85% are singletons. A word on this clone: Its antigen remains unidentified.

Looked up from germline, CDR1 is SGHTS and CDR2 is YDEGEE. The CDR3 covers 13 residues. With 0 bases removed from V and 5 bases from J, the gap between germline ends came to 9 bases. CD8 cells classed as naive were CD45RO-negative and positively selected for CCR7, excluding terminally differentiated effector memory CD45RA+ cells. Each sample came from a Caucasian adult donor living in Nashville, Tennessee. V gene TRBV5-8 combines with J gene TRBJ2-7; D ambiguous. Specimen: naive CD8+ T cells from PBMCs. The sequence was collected from a man younger than 35 in good health. Some clones in this sample may be carry-over from other donors' samples. The CDR3 DNA is TGTGCCAGCAGCTTGGTTGCGTTGGACGAGCAGTACTTC. It yields the protein CASSLVALDEQYF.